This T cell receptor beta chain was observed in a study of cytomegalovirus exposure and HLA in healthy donors. Study-wide points: A list of approximately 160 TCR beta chains associated with cytomegalovirus was given. Within an earlier analysis, most TCR beta V segments proved productive either about 90% or about 30% of the time. Based on reports, TCR beta sequences accurately predicted HLA-A and HLA-B alleles for most subjects.

In regard to this clone: Its antigen remains unidentified.

A multiplex PCR was run with 60 Vbeta primers and 13 Jbeta primers. Libraries were prepared by immunoSEQ multiplex PCR; TCRdb keeps only in-frame clonotypes and omits some of them. The table shows approximately 170,000 clones, with around 75% occurring only once. The CDR3 covers 16 residues. CDR1 is SEHNR and CDR2 is FQNEAQ in the germline V gene (reference sequence). V lost 3 bases and J lost 4, with 17 bases in between. This TCR was sampled from a human donor in good health. The gene calls are TRBV7-9 and TRBJ2-3, with D tentatively TRBD1 (6 bases). The sequenced sample consisted of PBMCs. The CDR3 spells CASSFGQSLIPDTQYF. CDR3 nucleotides: TGTGCCAGCAGCTTCGGACAGAGTCTTATCCCAGATACGCAGTATTTT.